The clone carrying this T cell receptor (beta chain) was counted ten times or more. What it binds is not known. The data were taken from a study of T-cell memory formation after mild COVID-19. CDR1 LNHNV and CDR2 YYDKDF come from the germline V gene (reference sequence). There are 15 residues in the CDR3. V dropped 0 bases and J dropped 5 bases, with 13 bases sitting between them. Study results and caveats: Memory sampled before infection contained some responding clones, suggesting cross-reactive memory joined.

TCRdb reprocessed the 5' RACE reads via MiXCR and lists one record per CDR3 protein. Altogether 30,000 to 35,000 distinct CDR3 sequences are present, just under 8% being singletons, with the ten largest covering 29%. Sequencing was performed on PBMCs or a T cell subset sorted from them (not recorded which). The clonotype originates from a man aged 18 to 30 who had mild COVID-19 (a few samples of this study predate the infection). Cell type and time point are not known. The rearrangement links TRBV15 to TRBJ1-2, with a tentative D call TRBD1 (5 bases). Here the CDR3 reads CATSREQDGRYGYTF. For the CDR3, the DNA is TGTGCCACCAGCAGAGAACAGGACGGGAGGTATGGCTACACCTTC.